The 26 T cell receptor beta chains presented below share a single source sample, sequenced in a study of human T cells and chemical hapten exposure. As to time point: patch test 1, 2 weeks after DPC sensitization. Treatment noted: therapeutic diphenylcyclopropenone sensitization with weekly scalp DPC. TCRdb ran MiXCR on the RACE reads and lists one entry per CDR3 protein. The data show around 380,000 distinct CDR3 sequences, with 4.8% seen just once and roughly 2.4% held by the top ten. Sequenced here: whole blood, sampled in connection with sensitization to the hapten diphenylcyclopropenone (DPC). The source of these receptors is a woman in her fifties or sixties with alopecia areata. Some clones in this sample may be carry-over from other donors' samples.

This clonotype was picked up many times. The chain combines TRBV28 with TRBJ1-1; 7 nucleotides align to TRBD1. V lost 6 bases and J lost 0; bases outside the gene matches: 4. The CDR3 is made up of 14 amino acids. From germline, CDR1 is MDHEN and CDR2 SYDVKM. Written as DNA, the CDR3 is TGTGCCAGCAGAACCGACAGGGTGAACACTGAAGCTTTCTTT. Encoded protein: CASRTDRVNTEAFF.

Ten or more counts support this clonotype. V usage is TRBV20-1 and J usage is TRBJ1-2, with TRBD1 identical over 7 bases. CDR3 size: 15 residues. The J segment lost 4 bases and the V segment lost 4 bases, leaving 12 bases of the junction unmatched. Looked up from germline, CDR1 is DFQATT and CDR2 is SNEGSKA (reference sequence). CDR3 DNA sequence: TGCAGTGCTAAACAGACAGGGAGGTTTCCCTATGGCTACACCTTC. Residues: CSAKQTGRFPYGYTF.

This clonotype was counted many times. This rearrangement joins TRBV20-1 to TRBJ2-7; tentatively, D is TRBD2 (5 bases). V was cut by 3 bases and J by 2 bases, with 11 bases left in between. Germline V gene data show CDR1 as DFQATT and CDR2 as SNEGSKA (reference sequence). CDR3 size: 13 residues. Written as DNA, the CDR3 is TGCAGTGCTAGGGAAGACGGGACCTACGAGCAGTACTTC. Translating gives CSAREDGTYEQYF.

Many counts were recorded for this clonotype. V usage is TRBV28 and J usage is TRBJ2-7, with D perhaps matching TRBD1 or TRBD2 (5 bases each). The CDR3 runs 11 residues. The V end was cut by 8 bases, the J end by 2 bases, with 7 bases between. Germline loops: CDR1 MDHEN, CDR2 SYDVKM. The CDR3 DNA sequence: TGTGCCAGCGGGACGGCCTACGAGCAGTACTTC. Amino acids: CASGTAYEQYF.

This clonotype was seen a handful of times. This chain joins TRBV6-6 and TRBJ1-1; 9 bases are shared with TRBD1. V lost 4 bases to trimming and J lost 10 bases; unmatched junction nucleotides: 7. The CDR3 extends over 13 amino acids. The germline CDR1 and CDR2 sequences are MNHNY and SVGAGI (reference sequence). The CDR3 DNA reads TGTGCCAGCAGTTCGGGACAGGGAGGGGGAGCTTTCTTT. It codes for CASSSGQGGGAFF.

At least ten counts were recorded for this clonotype. V is TRBV9 and J is TRBJ1-4; maybe TRBD1 (5 bases). V lost 3 bases and J 8 bases, leaving 11 bases between the germline ends. This CDR3 spans 13 amino acids. Looked up from germline, CDR1 is SGDLS and CDR2 is YYNGEE. The CDR3 nucleotides are TGTGCCAGCAGCGAGGCTGGGGGAGAAAAACTGTTTTTT. Amino acid sequence: CASSEAGGEKLFF.

This chain joins TRBV5-1 and TRBJ2-2, with 12 bases fitting TRBD2. This CDR3 spans 16 amino acids. Trimming took 2 bases from V and 5 from J; bases not matched to a gene: 4. Germline loops: CDR1 SGHRS, CDR2 YFSETQ. In nucleotides, the CDR3 is TGCGCCAGCAGCTTAGGGACTAGCGGGCCGACCGGGGAGCTGTTTTTT. Translated: CASSLGTSGPTGELFF.

The table lists this clonotype with a few counts. This chain links TRBV24-1 with TRBJ2-1; D is unresolved. The CDR3 is made up of 15 amino acids. CDR1 is KGHDR, CDR2 SFDVKD, per germline. Trimming removed 3 bases at V and 5 bases at J, with 13 bases between. The CDR3 DNA follows: TGTGCCACCAGTGATACCCGCCTCTTGCACAATGAGCAGTTCTTC. Translation: CATSDTRLLHNEQFF.

This clonotype was recorded many times. This sequence joins TRBV7-3 and TRBJ1-4, with D maybe TRBD1 (5 bases). V gave up 5 bases and J gave up 4 bases, with 17 bases separating them. The germline gives CDR1 SGHTA, CDR2 FQGTGA. The CDR3 contains 16 residues. DNA for the CDR3: TGTGCCAGCAGCCCATCTAGGGACGGGAATAATGAAAAACTGTTTTTT. Translated: CASSPSRDGNNEKLFF.

The chain employs TRBV7-9 and TRBJ1-1, with 7 positions matching TRBD1. This CDR3 is 15 amino acids long. V was pared by 4 bases and J by 2 bases, with 7 bases of the junction left unmatched. The V gene's germline CDR1 is SEHNR and CDR2 FQNEAQ (reference sequence). This chain's CDR3 is CASSSRGLDNTEAFF. In nucleotides, the CDR3 is TGTGCCAGCAGCTCTAGGGGGCTTGATAACACTGAAGCTTTCTTT. The whole variable domain, filled in from reference TRBV7-9 and TRBJ1-1, reads DTGVSQNPRHKITKRGQNVTFRCDPISEHNRLYWYRQTLGQGPEFLTYFQNEAQLEKSRLLSDRFSAERPKGSFSTLEIQRTEQGDSAMYLCASSSRGLDNTEAFFGQGTRLTVV.

Ten or more counts support this clonotype. The rearrangement links TRBV7-2 to TRBJ1-5, with D possibly being TRBD1 (6 bases). Germline CDR1 is SGHTA and CDR2 is FQGNSA. The CDR3 extends over 13 amino acids. V dropped 7 bases and J dropped 4 bases, with 11 bases sitting between them. The CDR3 DNA reads TGTGCCAGCAACACAGGGTTAAATCAGCCCCAGCATTTT. Protein sequence: CASNTGLNQPQHF. The whole variable domain, remainder taken from reference TRBV7-2 and TRBJ1-5, is GAGVSQSPSNKVTEKGKDVELRCDPISGHTALYWYRQSLGQGLEFLIYFQGNSAPDKSGLPSDRFSAERTGGSVSTLTIQRTQQEDSAVYLCASNTGLNQPQHFGDGTRLSIL.

Many counts were recorded for this clonotype. The chain employs TRBV19 and TRBJ2-7; D may be TRBD1 or TRBD2 (6 bases each). The CDR3 is made up of 14 amino acids. V was cut by 4 bases and J by 2 bases, with 12 bases left in between. The germline V gene encodes CDR1 LNHDA and CDR2 SQIVND (reference sequence). CDR3 coding DNA: TGTGCCAGTAGTAAGTGGGGGGACACCTACGAGCAGTACTTC. Translation: CASSKWGDTYEQYF.

In this sample, this clonotype turned up many times. The chain joins TRBV25-1 to TRBJ1-3; D unresolved. Germline lookup yields CDR1 MGHDK and CDR2 SYGVNS. The V end was cut by 4 bases, the J end by 9 bases, with 13 bases between. The CDR3 has 13 residues. The CDR3 bases are TGTGCCAGCAGTGGCTTAGCCCTCCCCACCATATATTTT. Amino acid sequence: CASSGLALPTIYF.

This clonotype was observed a handful of times. The chain has TRBV5-6 and TRBJ2-2, with D possibly matching TRBD2 (5 bases). The CDR3 runs 15 residues. Trimming pared 4 bases from V and 4 bases from J, leaving 14 bases between. CDR1 and CDR2 from the germline V gene are SGHDT and YYEEEE. The CDR3 loop is CASSMGLRGTGELFF. For the CDR3, the DNA is TGTGCCAGCAGCATGGGCCTCCGGGGCACCGGGGAGCTGTTTTTT.

The V call is TRBV4-1, the J call TRBJ2-7, with 9 bases fitting TRBD1. J lost 3 bases, V lost 1 base, and 10 bases had no gene match. The CDR3 runs to 17 residues. From germline, CDR1 is MGHRA and CDR2 YSYEKL. The CDR3 sequence is CASSQVARGQGFYEQYF. For the CDR3, the DNA is TGCGCCAGCAGCCAAGTGGCTAGGGGACAGGGATTCTACGAGCAGTACTTC.

This clonotype has at least ten counts. The chain carries TRBV7-2 and TRBJ2-7, with 7 bases that match TRBD2. The ends lost 1 base at V and 4 bases at J; junction bases unmatched: 7. Germline CDR1 SGHTA, CDR2 FQGNSA. CDR3 length equals 15 residues. The CDR3 loop is CASSLDPGGIYEQYF. CDR3 nucleotides: TGTGCCAGCAGCTTAGACCCGGGAGGTATATACGAGCAGTACTTC.

In its sample, this clonotype was seen many times. The gene calls are TRBV10-3 and TRBJ2-5; D call uncertain. V lost 0 bases and J 2 bases, leaving 10 bases between the germline ends. CDR1 and CDR2 (germline): ENHRY, SYGVKD. CDR3 length: 15 amino acids. The CDR3 region has the DNA TGTGCCATCAGTGAGTCGTTCACCCGACAAGAGACCCAGTACTTC. Protein sequence: CAISESFTRQETQYF.

Many counts were recorded for this clonotype. This chain joins TRBV7-9 and TRBJ1-5; D remains unclear. The CDR3 spans 15 residues. CDR1 and CDR2 (germline): SEHNR, FQNEAQ (reference sequence). Between the trimmed V and J ends, which lost 3 bases and 3 bases, there was a span of 12 bases. CDR3 residues: CASSFGGSYNQPQHF. The CDR3 DNA reads as TGTGCCAGCAGCTTCGGCGGTTCTTACAATCAGCCCCAGCATTTT. The entire variable domain, with the rest obtained from reference TRBV7-9 and TRBJ1-5, is as follows: DTGVSQNPRHKITKRGQNVTFRCDPISEHNRLYWYRQTLGQGPEFLTYFQNEAQLEKSRLLSDRFSAERPKGSFSTLEIQRTEQGDSAMYLCASSFGGSYNQPQHFGDGTRLSIL.

This clonotype was counted at least ten times. V and J are TRBV6-1 and TRBJ2-2, with D perhaps matching TRBD2 (5 bases). This CDR3 has 16 residues. Trimming pared 4 bases from V and 1 base from J, leaving 13 bases between. Germline V gene lookup returns CDR1 MNHNS and CDR2 SASEGT. The CDR3 DNA reads TGTGCCAGCAGTGGAGGGAGACACCAGAACACCGGGGAGCTGTTTTTT. Its translation is CASSGGRHQNTGELFF.

The chain uses TRBV20-1 and TRBJ2-7; D is possibly TRBD1 (5 bases). Germline V gives CDR1 DFQATT, CDR2 SNEGSKA (reference sequence). V lost 1 base to trimming and J lost 0 bases, with 10 bases between them. The CDR3 totals 14 residues. The CDR3 sequence: CSARAQGNSYEQYF. CDR3 nucleotides: TGCAGTGCTAGAGCCCAGGGAAACTCCTACGAGCAGTACTTC.

This clonotype was detected ten times or more. V and J are TRBV5-6 and TRBJ1-2; D is uncertain. The CDR3 loop spans 13 amino acids. The ends were cut back, 2 bases at V and 1 base at J, with 6 bases in the middle. Germline CDR1 reads SGHDT; CDR2 reads YYEEEE. The chain's CDR3 is CASSLPNNYGYTF. CDR3 in DNA: TGTGCCAGCAGCTTACCCAATAACTATGGCTACACCTTC.

This clonotype was observed a handful of times. The chain couples TRBV7-2 to TRBJ2-3; perhaps TRBD2 as D (5 bases). V lost 11 bases and J lost 0, with 12 bases in between. Per germline, CDR1 SGHTA and CDR2 FQGNSA. There are 13 residues in the CDR3. The CDR3 bases are TGTGCCTGTAACAGCGGTAGCACAGATACGCAGTATTTT. Protein: CACNSGSTDTQYF. Supplemented by reference TRBV7-2 and TRBJ2-3, the full variable domain reads GAGVSQSPSNKVTEKGKDVELRCDPISGHTALYWYRQSLGQGLEFLIYFQGNSAPDKSGLPSDRFSAERTGGSVSTLTIQRTQQEDSAVYLCACNSGSTDTQYFGPGTRLTVL.

The chain couples TRBV5-6 to TRBJ1-2, with D unclear. Per the germline V gene, CDR1 is SGHDT and CDR2 is YYEEEE. Deletions cut 2 bases from V and 0 bases from J, with 8 bases between. The CDR3 has 14 residues. CDR3 nucleotide sequence: TGTGCCAGCAGCTTCGGCCAAGCTAACTATGGCTACACCTTC. Its translation is CASSFGQANYGYTF. The full variable domain, completed using reference TRBV5-6 and TRBJ1-2, is DAGVTQSPTHLIKTRGQQVTLRCSPKSGHDTVSWYQQALGQGPQFIFQYYEEEERQRGNFPDRFSGHQFPNYSSELNVNALLLGDSALYLCASSFGQANYGYTFGSGTRLTVV.

This clonotype was recorded a few times. This chain joins TRBV2 and TRBJ2-3, with 8 bases identical to TRBD2. This CDR3 has 15 amino acids. From germline, CDR1 is SNHLY and CDR2 FYNNEI. J was trimmed by 2 bases and V by 4 bases; bases with no gene match: 5. As DNA, the CDR3 is TGTGCCAGCAGTGGTTGGCGGGGGGCCACAGATACGCAGTATTTT. Protein sequence: CASSGWRGATDTQYF.

The chain links TRBV27 to TRBJ1-6; tentatively, D is TRBD1 (5 bases). The germline CDR1 and CDR2 sequences are MNHEY and SMNVEV (reference sequence). V lost 3 bases to trimming and J lost 7 bases, with 10 bases between them. The CDR3 length is 14 residues. The CDR3: CASSFQGANSPLHF. As DNA, the CDR3 is TGTGCCAGCAGTTTCCAAGGGGCGAATTCACCCCTCCACTTT.

In this sample, this clonotype turned up many times. The V call is TRBV28, the J call TRBJ1-6, with D possibly being TRBD1 (6 bases). V dropped 5 bases and J dropped 0 bases, with 11 bases sitting between them. The CDR3 loop spans 16 amino acids. From germline, CDR1 is MDHEN and CDR2 SYDVKM. CDR3 in DNA: TGTGCCAGCAGTCCGGACAGTAGCTCCTATAATTCACCCCTCCACTTT. This gives the protein CASSPDSSSYNSPLHF.